The present entry profiles one TCR beta chain with its context. The antigen is unknown. Germline CDR1 and CDR2: LGHNA and YNFKEQ. V dropped 0 bases and J dropped 8 bases, with 16 bases sitting between them. CDR3 length: 15 residues. The data were taken from a study of beta chain features in type 1 diabetes. Reverse transcription of all isolated RNA meant that expressed TCRB transcripts were sequenced. Clones were sequenced by immunoSEQ multiplex PCR, and TCRdb holds only the in-frame ones, with some missing. The sample holds roughly 340,000 clones, 13% seen once. General study findings and limits: PCR might pick shorter templates more often, in the same way for patients and controls. People with Type 1 diabetes carried modestly yet significantly shorter TCRB CDR3s in all four CD4+ subsets.

The receptor was derived from a woman aged 18-29 years with type 1 diabetes. Sequenced: naive CD4+ T cells from blood. The chain uses TRBV4-2 and TRBJ1-2; TRBD1 might be the D (6 bases). The CDR3 DNA follows: TGTGCCAGCAGCCAAGATGACGGACAGCCCGTCGGCTACACCTTC. The encoded protein is CASSQDDGQPVGYTF.